This T cell receptor beta chain was recorded in a study of blood T cell repertoires in COVID-19 (dated by TCRdb to the early 2020s). Study-wide context: Samples from collaborators originated in the United States, Italy and Spain and spanned both the acute and convalescent phases of COVID-19. The prospective study material was composed of cDNA or gDNA derived from T cells, B-cell-depleted T cells, or PBMCs. The dataset comprised deeply sampled blood TCRbeta repertoires from subjects exposed to, actively infected with, or recovered from COVID-19. The repertoires were released in a freely available public database intended as a resource for research on the immune response to SARS-CoV-2. Samples were obtained from the ongoing ImmuneRACE study (first 160 participants) and from some 1,300 subjects provided by 6 global collaborators. A de-identified subject ID, COVID-19 status, age in years and sex were almost always included in the sample metadata. Where available, HLA class I and class II types were obtained from metadata supplied by the sample provider rather than from assay-based typing. What the research found in general, with its limitations: How much clinical and demographic metadata was included differed by source and by participant, and the metadata was provided uncurated.

Whole blood was collected in K2EDTA tubes by collaborating institutions according to the institutions' own protocols. For TCRbeta analysis, collaborators shipped samples in one of three forms: frozen whole blood, isolated PBMCs, or DNA extracted from either of those sample types. There are 14 amino acids in the CDR3, from cysteine to phenylalanine inclusive. The CDR3 DNA has 42 bases and is translated from base 1. CDR1 and CDR2 (MGHRA, YSYEKL) derive from the germline V gene. Trimming costs V 4 bases and J 8 bases, and their ends lie 14 bases apart. This clone appeared a few times. The specificity of this receptor is unknown. Qualities for individual bases were not recorded, and no much larger clone is one base off. TCRbeta CDR3 regions were amplified from genomic DNA by means of the immunoSEQ Assay, a bias-controlled multiplex PCR. As for the authors' bioinformatics: The number of nucleated cells in each sample was estimated from the amplification of reference gene primers within the assay. To quantify the absolute abundance of each unique TCRbeta CDR3 rearrangement, sequence reads were collapsed and filtered. For each sample, productive Simpson clonality was calculated as the square root of Simpson's diversity index over productive rearrangements. What TCRdb holds here is the immuneACCESS table cut down to in-frame rearrangements. Part of the clones is not present; checked against another copy, under half of the missing clones reflect an unresolved V gene, and the others are unexplained. The V and J calls and clone size are taken from that table; D and trimming were inferred from the DNA. Recorded for this sample are approximately 91,000 clones; about three quarters of them occurred a single time. Around 7% of the sample rests with the top ten.

The sequenced sample was peripheral blood. This sequence was found in a man between 65 and 85 years old with acute or convalescent COVID-19. This sequence uses TRBV4-1 and TRBJ1-4, with TRBD1 tentatively as D gene (5 bases match). The DNA sequence is as follows: TGCGCCAGCAGCCGGGAGGGGAGAGAGGAAAAACTGTTTTTT. Translated, this gives CASSREGREEKLFF.